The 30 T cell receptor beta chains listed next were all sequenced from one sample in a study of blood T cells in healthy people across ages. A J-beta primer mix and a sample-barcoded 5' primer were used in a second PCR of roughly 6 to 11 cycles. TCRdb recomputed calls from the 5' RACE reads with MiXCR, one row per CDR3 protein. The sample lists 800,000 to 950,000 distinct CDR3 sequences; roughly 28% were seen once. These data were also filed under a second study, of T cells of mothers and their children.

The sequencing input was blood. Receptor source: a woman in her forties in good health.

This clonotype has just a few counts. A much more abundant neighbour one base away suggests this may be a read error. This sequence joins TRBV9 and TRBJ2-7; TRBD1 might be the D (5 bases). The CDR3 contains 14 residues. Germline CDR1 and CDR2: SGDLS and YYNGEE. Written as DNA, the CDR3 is TGTGCCAGCAGCGTAGGGACATCAACCTACGGGCAGTACTTC. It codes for CASSVGTSTYGQYF. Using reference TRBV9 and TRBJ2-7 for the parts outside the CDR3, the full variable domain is DSGVTQTPKHLITATGQRVTLRCSPRSGDLSVYWYQQSLDQGLQFLIQYYNGEERAKGNILERFSAQQFPDLHSELNLSSLELGDSALYFCASSVGTSTYGQYFGPGTRLTVT.

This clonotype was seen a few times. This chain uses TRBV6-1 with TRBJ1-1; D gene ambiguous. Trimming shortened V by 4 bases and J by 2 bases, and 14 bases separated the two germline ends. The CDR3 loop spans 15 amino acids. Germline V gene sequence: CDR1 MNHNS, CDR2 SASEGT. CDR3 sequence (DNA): TGTGCCAGCAGTGTAGAAAGGACGGGAAACACTGAAGCTTTCTTT. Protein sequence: CASSVERTGNTEAFF.

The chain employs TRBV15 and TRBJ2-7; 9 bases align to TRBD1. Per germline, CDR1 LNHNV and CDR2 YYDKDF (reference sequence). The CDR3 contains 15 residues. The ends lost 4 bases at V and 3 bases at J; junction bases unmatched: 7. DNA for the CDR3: TGTGCCACCAGCAAAGACCCGGGACAGGGCTACGAGCAGTACTTC. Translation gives CATSKDPGQGYEQYF.

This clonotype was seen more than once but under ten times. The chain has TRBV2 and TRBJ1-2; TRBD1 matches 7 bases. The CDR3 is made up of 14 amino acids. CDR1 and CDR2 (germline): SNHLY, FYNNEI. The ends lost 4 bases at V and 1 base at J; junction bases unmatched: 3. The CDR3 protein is CASSVGQLNYGYTF. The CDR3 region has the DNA TGTGCCAGCAGTGTGGGACAGCTTAACTATGGCTACACCTTC.

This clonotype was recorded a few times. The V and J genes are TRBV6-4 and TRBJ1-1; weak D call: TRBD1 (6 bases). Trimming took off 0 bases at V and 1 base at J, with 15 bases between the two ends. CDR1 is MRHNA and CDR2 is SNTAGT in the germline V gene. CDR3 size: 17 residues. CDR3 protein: CASSDSGRGAWNTEAFF. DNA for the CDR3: TGTGCCAGCAGTGACTCGGGTCGGGGGGCGTGGAACACTGAAGCTTTCTTT.

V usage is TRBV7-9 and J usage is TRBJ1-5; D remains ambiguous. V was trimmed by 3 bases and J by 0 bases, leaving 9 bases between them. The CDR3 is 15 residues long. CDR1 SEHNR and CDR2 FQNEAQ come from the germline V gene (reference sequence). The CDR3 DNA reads TGTGCCAGCAGCTTGAACAGTTATAGCAATCAGCCCCAGCATTTT. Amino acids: CASSLNSYSNQPQHF.

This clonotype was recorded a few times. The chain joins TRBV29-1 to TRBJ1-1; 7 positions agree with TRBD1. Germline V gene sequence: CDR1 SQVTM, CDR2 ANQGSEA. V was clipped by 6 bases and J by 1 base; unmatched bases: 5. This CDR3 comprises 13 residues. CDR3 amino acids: CSVTTGANTEAFF. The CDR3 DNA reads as TGCAGCGTCACTACAGGGGCGAACACTGAAGCTTTCTTT.

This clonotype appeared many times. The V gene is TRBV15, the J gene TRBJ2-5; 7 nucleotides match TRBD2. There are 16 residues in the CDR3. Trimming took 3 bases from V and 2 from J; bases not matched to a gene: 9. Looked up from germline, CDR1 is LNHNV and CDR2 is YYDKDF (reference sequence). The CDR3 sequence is CATSSTVAGVQETQYF. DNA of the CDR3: TGTGCCACCAGCAGTACGGTTGCGGGGGTACAAGAGACCCAGTACTTC. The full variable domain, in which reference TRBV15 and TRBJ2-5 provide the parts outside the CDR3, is DAMVIQNPRYQVTQFGKPVTLSCSQTLNHNVMYWYQQKSSQAPKLLFHYYDKDFNNEADTPDNFQSRRPNTSFCFLDIRSPGLGDTAMYLCATSSTVAGVQETQYFGPGTRLLVL.

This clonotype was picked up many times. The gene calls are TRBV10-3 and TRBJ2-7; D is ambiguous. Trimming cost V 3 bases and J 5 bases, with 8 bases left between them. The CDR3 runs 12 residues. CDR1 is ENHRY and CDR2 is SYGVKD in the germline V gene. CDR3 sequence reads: CAISELGHEQYF. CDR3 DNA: TGTGCCATCAGTGAATTGGGCCACGAGCAGTACTTC.

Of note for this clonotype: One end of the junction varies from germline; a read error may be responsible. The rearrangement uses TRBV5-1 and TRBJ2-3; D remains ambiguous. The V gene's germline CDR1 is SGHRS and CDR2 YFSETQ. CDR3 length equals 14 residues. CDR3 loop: CASSLQSSTDAQYF. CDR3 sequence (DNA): TGCGCCAGCAGCTTGCAGAGTAGCACAGATGCGCAGTATTTT.

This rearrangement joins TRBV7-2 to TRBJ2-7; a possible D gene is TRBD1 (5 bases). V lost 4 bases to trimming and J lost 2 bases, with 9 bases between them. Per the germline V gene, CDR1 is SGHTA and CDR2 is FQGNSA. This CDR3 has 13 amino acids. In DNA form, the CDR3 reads TGTGCCAGCAGCTGGGGCAGGACCTACGAGCAGTACTTC. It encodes CASSWGRTYEQYF.

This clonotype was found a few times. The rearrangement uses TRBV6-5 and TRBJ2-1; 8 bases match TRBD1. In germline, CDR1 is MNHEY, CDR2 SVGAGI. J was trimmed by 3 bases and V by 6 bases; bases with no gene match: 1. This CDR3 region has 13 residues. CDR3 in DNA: TGTGCCAGCAGGGGGACAGGCTACAATGAGCAGTTCTTC. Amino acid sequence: CASRGTGYNEQFF.

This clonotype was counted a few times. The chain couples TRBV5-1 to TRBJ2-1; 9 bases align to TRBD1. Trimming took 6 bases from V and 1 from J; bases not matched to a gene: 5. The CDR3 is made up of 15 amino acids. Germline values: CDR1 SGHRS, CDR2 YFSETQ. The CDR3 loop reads CASNTGGGSYNEQFF. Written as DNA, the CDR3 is TGCGCCAGCAACACAGGGGGCGGGTCCTACAATGAGCAGTTCTTC.

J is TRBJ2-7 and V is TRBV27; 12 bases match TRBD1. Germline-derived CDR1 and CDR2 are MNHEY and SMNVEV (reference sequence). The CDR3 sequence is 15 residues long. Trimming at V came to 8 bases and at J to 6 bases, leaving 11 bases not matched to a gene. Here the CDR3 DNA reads TGTGCCAGCGGAGGGACAGGGGGCGTGCGGAGCGAGCAGTACTTC. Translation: CASGGTGGVRSEQYF.

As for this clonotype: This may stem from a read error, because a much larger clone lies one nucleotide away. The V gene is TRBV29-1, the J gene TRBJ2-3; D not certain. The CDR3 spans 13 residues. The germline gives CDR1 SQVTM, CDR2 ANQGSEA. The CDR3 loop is CSVERFITHTQYF. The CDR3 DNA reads TGCAGCGTTGAAAGGTTTATCACACATACGCAGTATTTT.

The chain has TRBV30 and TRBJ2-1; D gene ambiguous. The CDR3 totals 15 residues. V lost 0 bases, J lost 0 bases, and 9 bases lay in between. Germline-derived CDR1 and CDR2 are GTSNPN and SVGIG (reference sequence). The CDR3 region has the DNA TGTGCCTGGAGTGTAAAAGGGATCTCCTACAATGAGCAGTTCTTC. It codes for CAWSVKGISYNEQFF.

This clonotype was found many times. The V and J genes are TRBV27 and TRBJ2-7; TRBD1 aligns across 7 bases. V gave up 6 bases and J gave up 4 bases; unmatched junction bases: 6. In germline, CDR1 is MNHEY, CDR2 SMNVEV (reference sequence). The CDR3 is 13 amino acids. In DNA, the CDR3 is TGTGCCAGCAGCGACAGGGCGGGTTACGAGCAGTACTTC. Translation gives CASSDRAGYEQYF.

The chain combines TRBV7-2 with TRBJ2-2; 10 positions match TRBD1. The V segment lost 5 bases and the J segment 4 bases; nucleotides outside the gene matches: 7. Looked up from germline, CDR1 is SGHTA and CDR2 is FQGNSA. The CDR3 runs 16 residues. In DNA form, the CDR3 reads TGTGCCAGCAGCAAGACAGGGGGCGTAGGCACCGGGGAGCTGTTTTTT. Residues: CASSKTGGVGTGELFF.

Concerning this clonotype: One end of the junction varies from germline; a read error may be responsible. The CDR3 protein is CSAQTRGLVDYGCTF. The DNA of the CDR3 is TGCAGTGCTCAAACCAGGGGGTTAGTAGACTATGGCTGCACCTTC. The chain employs TRBV20-1 and TRBJ1-2; 7 nucleotides agree with TRBD1. CDR1 is DFQATT, CDR2 SNEGSKA, per germline (reference sequence). The CDR3 runs 15 residues.

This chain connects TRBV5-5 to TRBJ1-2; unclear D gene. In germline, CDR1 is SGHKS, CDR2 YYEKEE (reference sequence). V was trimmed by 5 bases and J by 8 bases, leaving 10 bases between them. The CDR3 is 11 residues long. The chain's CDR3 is CASRGLAGYTF. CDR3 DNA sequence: TGTGCCAGCAGAGGGCTGGCGGGCTACACCTTC.

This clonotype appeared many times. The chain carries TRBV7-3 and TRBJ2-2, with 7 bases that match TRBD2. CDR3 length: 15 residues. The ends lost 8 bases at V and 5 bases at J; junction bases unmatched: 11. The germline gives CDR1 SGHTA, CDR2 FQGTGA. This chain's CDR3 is CASGVAGSNTGELFF. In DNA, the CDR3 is TGTGCCAGCGGCGTAGCGGGTTCTAATACCGGGGAGCTGTTTTTT.

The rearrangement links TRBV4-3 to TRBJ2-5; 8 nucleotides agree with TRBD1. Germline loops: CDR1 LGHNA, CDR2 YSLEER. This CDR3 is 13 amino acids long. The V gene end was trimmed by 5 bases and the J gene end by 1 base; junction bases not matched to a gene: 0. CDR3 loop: CASSGTGQETQYF. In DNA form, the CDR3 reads TGCGCCAGCAGCGGGACAGGCCAAGAGACCCAGTACTTC.

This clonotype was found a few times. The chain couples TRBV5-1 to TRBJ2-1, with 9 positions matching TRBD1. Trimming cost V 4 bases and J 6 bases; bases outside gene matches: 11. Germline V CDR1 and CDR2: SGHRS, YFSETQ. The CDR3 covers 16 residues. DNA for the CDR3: TGCGCCAGCAGCAAGATGGGACAGGGAGGGATCAATGAGCAGTTCTTC. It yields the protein CASSKMGQGGINEQFF.

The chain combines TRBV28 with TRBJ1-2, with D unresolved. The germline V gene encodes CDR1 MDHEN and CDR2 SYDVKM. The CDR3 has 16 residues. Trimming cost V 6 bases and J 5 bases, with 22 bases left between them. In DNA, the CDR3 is TGTGCCAGCAGGGAGGGAGCAGGTTTAAACTTGTATGGCTACACCTTC. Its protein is CASREGAGLNLYGYTF.

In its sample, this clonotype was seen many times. In DNA form, the CDR3 reads TGCAGCGTCAGCAGGGGGGATGGGTACAATGAGCAGTTCTTC. Protein: CSVSRGDGYNEQFF. This chain connects TRBV29-1 to TRBJ2-1; possible D gene TRBD1, 7 bases. CDR3 size: 14 residues. V was pared by 6 bases and J by 4 bases, with 16 bases between. Per germline, CDR1 SQVTM and CDR2 ANQGSEA.

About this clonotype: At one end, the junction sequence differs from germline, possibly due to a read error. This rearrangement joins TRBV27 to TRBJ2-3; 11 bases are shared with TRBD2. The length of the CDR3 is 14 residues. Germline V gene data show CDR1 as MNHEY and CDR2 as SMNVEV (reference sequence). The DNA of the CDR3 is TGTACCAGCCGTAGCGGGGGGGCATCAGATACGCAGTATTTT. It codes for CTSRSGGASDTQYF.

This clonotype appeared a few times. The CDR3 loop reads CASSVEEGQGATGEQYF. The CDR3 nucleotides read TGTGCCAGCAGCGTAGAAGAGGGACAGGGGGCGACTGGCGAGCAGTACTTC. The genes are TRBV9 and TRBJ2-7, with TRBD1 matching 12 bases. CDR1 and CDR2 from the germline V gene are SGDLS and YYNGEE. Unmatched junction bases numbered 10, after V lost 0 bases and J lost 6 bases. CDR3 length: 17 residues. Using reference TRBV9 and TRBJ2-7 for the parts outside the CDR3, the full variable domain is DSGVTQTPKHLITATGQRVTLRCSPRSGDLSVYWYQQSLDQGLQFLIQYYNGEERAKGNILERFSAQQFPDLHSELNLSSLELGDSALYFCASSVEEGQGATGEQYFGPGTRLTVT.

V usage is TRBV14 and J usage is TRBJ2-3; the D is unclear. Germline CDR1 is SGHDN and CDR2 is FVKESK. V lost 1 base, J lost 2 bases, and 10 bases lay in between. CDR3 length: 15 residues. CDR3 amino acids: CASSQGPTTTDTQYF. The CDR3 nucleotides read TGTGCCAGCAGCCAAGGCCCAACGACCACAGATACGCAGTATTTT.

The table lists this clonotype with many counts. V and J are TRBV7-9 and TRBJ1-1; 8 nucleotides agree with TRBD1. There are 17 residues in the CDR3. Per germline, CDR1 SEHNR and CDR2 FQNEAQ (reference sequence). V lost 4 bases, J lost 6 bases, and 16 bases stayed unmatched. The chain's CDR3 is CASSSHDIQGVRAEAFF. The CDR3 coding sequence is TGTGCCAGCAGCTCCCACGACATACAGGGGGTGAGGGCTGAAGCTTTCTTT.

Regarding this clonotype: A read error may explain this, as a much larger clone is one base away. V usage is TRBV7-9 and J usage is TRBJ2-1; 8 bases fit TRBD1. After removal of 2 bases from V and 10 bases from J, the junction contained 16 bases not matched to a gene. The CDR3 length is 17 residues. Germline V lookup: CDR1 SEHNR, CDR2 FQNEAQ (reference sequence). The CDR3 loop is CASSLTRPDRDPNEQFF. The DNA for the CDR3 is TGTGCCAGCAGCTTAACTAGGCCGGACAGGGATCCCAACGAGCAGTTCTTC.